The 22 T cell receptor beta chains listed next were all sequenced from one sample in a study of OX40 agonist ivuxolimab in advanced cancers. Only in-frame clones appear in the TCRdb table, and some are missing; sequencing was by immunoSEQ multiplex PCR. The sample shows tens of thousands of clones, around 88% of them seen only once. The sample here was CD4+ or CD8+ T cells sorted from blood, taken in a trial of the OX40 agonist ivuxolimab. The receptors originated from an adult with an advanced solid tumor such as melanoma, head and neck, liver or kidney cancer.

In DNA form, the CDR3 reads TGTGCCAGCGGGGGGACGGTGACAGATACGCAGTATTTT. It translates to CASGGTVTDTQYF. The V call is TRBV2, the J call TRBJ2-3; a possible D gene is TRBD2 (6 bases). In germline, CDR1 is SNHLY, CDR2 FYNNEI. CDR3 length: 13 amino acids. Trimming pared 8 bases from V and 3 bases from J, leaving 12 bases between.

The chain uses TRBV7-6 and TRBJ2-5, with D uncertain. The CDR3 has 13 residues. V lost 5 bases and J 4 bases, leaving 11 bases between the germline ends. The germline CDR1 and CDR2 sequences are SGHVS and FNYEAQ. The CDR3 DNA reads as TGTGCCAGCAGCCTACGACTTGGAGAGACCCAGTACTTC. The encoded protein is CASSLRLGETQYF.

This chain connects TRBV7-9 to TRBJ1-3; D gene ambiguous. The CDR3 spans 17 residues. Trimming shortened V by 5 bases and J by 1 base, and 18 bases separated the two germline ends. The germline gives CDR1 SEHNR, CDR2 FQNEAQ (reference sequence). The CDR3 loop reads CASSPRTHDGSGNTIYF. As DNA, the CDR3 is TGTGCCAGCAGCCCGCGGACCCACGATGGGTCTGGAAACACCATATATTTT.

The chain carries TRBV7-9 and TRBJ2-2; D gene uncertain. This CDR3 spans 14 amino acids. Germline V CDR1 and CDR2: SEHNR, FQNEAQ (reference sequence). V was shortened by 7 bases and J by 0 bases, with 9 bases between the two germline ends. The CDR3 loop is CASTRYTNTGELFF. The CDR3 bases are TGTGCCAGCACCAGGTACACGAACACCGGGGAGCTGTTTTTT. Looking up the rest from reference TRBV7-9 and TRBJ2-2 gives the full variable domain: DTGVSQNPRHKITKRGQNVTFRCDPISEHNRLYWYRQTLGQGPEFLTYFQNEAQLEKSRLLSDRFSAERPKGSFSTLEIQRTEQGDSAMYLCASTRYTNTGELFFGEGSRLTVL.

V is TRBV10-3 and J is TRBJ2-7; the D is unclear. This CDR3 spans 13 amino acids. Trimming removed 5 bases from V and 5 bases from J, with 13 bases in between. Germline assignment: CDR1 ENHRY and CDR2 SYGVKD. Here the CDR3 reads CAISSDGVDEQYF. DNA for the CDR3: TGTGCCATCAGTTCCGACGGTGTGGACGAGCAGTACTTC.

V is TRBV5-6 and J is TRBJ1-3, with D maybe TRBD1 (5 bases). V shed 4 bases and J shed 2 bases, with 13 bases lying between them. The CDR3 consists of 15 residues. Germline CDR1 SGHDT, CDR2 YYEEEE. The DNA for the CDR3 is TGTGCCAGCAGCCTAGGGACGTCAGCTGGAAACACCATATATTTT. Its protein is CASSLGTSAGNTIYF.

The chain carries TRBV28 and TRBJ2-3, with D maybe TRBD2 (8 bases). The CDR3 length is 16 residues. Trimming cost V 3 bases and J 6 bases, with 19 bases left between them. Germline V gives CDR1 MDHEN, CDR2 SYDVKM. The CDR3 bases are TGTGCCAGCAGTTTTAGCGGGACAGAGCTTGTTGATACGCAGTATTTT. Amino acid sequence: CASSFSGTELVDTQYF.

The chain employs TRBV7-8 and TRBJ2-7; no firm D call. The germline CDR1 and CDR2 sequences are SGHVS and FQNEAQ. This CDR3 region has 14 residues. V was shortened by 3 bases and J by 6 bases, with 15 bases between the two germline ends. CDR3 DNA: TGTGCCAGCAGCTTCGTCGAAGGGCTCACCGAGCAGTACTTC. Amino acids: CASSFVEGLTEQYF.

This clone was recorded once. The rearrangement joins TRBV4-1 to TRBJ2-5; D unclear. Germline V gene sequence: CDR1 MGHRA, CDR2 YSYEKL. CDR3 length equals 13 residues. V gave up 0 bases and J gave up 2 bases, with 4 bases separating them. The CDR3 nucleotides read TGCGCCAGCAGCCAAGAACTACAAGAGACCCAGTACTTC. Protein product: CASSQELQETQYF.

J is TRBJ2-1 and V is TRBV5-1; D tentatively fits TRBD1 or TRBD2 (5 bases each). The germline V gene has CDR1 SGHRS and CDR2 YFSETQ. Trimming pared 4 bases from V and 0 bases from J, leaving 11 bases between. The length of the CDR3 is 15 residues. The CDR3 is CASSLGTSSYNEQFF. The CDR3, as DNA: TGCGCCAGCAGCCTCGGGACCAGCTCCTACAATGAGCAGTTCTTC.

DNA of the CDR3: TGTGCCAGCAGGACGTTAATGAACACTGAAGCTTTCTTT. This encodes CASRTLMNTEAFF. The chain couples TRBV2 to TRBJ1-1, with unresolved D. The CDR3 sequence is 13 residues long. From germline, CDR1 is SNHLY and CDR2 FYNNEI. The V gene lost 6 bases and the J gene lost 0 bases, with 8 bases spanning the gap.

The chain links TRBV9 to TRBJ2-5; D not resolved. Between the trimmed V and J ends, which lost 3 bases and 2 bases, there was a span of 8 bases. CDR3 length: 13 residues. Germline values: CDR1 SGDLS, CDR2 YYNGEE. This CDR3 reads CASSAAWQETQYF. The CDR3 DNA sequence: TGTGCCAGCAGCGCAGCTTGGCAAGAGACCCAGTACTTC. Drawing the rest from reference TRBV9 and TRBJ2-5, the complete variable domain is DSGVTQTPKHLITATGQRVTLRCSPRSGDLSVYWYQQSLDQGLQFLIQYYNGEERAKGNILERFSAQQFPDLHSELNLSSLELGDSALYFCASSAAWQETQYFGPGTRLLVL.

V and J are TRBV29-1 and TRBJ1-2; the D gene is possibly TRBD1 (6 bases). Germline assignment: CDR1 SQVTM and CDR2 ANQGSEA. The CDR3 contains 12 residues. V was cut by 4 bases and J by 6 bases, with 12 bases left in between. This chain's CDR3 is CSVGGALNGYTF. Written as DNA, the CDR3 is TGCAGCGTTGGGGGGGCGCTTAATGGCTACACCTTC.

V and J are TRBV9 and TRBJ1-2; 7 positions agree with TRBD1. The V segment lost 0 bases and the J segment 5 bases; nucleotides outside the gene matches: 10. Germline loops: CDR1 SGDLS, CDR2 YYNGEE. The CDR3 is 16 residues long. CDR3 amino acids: CASSVARDRDWYGYTF. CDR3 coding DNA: TGTGCCAGCAGCGTAGCCCGAGACAGGGACTGGTATGGCTACACCTTC.

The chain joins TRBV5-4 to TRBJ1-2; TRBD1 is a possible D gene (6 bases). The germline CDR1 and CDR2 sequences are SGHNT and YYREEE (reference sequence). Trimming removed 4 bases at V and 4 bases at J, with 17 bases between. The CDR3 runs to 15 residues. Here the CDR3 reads CASSGAGALGYGYTF. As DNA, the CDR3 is TGTGCCAGCAGCGGCGCGGGGGCCCTCGGCTATGGCTACACCTTC. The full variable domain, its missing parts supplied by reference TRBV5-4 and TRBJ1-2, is ETGVTQSPTHLIKTRGQQVTLRCSSQSGHNTVSWYQQALGQGPQFIFQYYREEENGRGNFPPRFSGLQFPNYSSELNVNALELDDSALYLCASSGAGALGYGYTFGSGTRLTVV.

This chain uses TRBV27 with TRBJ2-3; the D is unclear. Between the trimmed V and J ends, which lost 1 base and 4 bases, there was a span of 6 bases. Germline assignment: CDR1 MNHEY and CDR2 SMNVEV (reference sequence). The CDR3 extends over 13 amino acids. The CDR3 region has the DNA TGTGCCAGCAGTTTATGGACCGCAGATACGCAGTATTTT. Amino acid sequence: CASSLWTADTQYF.

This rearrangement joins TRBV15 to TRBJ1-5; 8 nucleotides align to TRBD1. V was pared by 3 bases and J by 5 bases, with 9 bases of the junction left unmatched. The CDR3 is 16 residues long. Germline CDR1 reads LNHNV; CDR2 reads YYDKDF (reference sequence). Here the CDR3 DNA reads TGTGCCACCAGCAGTTCCCGGGACAGGTGGGATCAGCCCCAGCATTTT. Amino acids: CATSSSRDRWDQPQHF.

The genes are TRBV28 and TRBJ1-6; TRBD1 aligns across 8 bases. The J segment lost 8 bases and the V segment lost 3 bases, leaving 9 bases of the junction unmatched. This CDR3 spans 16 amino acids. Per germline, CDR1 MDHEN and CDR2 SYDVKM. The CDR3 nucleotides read TGTGCCAGCAGTTTGTGGGACAGGAGATTTTATTCACCCCTCCACTTT. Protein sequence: CASSLWDRRFYSPLHF.

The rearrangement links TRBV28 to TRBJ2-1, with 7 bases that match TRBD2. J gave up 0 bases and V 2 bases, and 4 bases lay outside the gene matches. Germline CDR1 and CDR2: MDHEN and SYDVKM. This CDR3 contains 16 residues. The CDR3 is CASSLVAGSSYNEQFF. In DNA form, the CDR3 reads TGTGCCAGCAGTTTAGTAGCGGGTAGCTCCTACAATGAGCAGTTCTTC.

The CDR3 nucleotides are TGTGCCAGCAGCCAGGGGGCAGGGGGCGCGGCTGAAGCTTTCTTT. It translates to CASSQGAGGAAEAFF. The V and J genes are TRBV7-2 and TRBJ1-1, with 8 positions matching TRBD1. The trim removed 5 bases at V and 6 bases at J, leaving 11 bases unmatched. The CDR3 totals 15 residues. CDR1 is SGHTA, CDR2 FQGNSA, per germline. Full variable domain (outside the CDR3, taken from reference TRBV7-2 and TRBJ1-1): GAGVSQSPSNKVTEKGKDVELRCDPISGHTALYWYRQSLGQGLEFLIYFQGNSAPDKSGLPSDRFSAERTGGSVSTLTIQRTQQEDSAVYLCASSQGAGGAAEAFFGQGTRLTVV.

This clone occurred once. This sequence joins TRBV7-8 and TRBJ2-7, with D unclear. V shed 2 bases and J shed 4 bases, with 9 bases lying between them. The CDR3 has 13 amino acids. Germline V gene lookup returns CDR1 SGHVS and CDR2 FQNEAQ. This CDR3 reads CASSLTPSYEQYV. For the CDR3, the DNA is TGTGCCAGCAGCTTAACACCTAGTTACGAGCAGTACGTC.

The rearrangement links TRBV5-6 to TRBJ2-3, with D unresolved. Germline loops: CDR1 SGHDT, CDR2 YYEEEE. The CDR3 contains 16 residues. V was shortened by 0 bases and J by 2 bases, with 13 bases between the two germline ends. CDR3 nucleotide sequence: TGTGCCAGCAGCTTGGCCTTGGTGGCGTCCACAGATACGCAGTATTTT. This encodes CASSLALVASTDTQYF.